The clone carrying this T cell receptor (beta chain) was observed a handful of times. Clones were read by immunoSEQ multiplex PCR, and TCRdb kept only the in-frame ones, dropping some. The table has approximately 90,000 clones, over 90% seen once. The CDR3 consists of 13 residues. Germline assignment: CDR1 MGHRA and CDR2 YSYEKL. V was clipped by 5 bases and J by 0 bases, with 5 bases between them. This entry belongs to a study of control samples from healthy donors and cancer patients. Material for sequencing was blood. The genes are TRBV4-1 and TRBJ2-4; D tentatively fits TRBD1 or TRBD2 (5 bases each). This receptor was taken from a woman aged 25 to 39 in good health. In DNA, the CDR3 is TGCGCCAGCAGCGGGACAGCCAAAAACATTCAGTACTTC. Encoded protein: CASSGTAKNIQYF.